This TCR beta chain originates from a study of shared clonotypes between healthy human individuals. Study observations and caveats: At large depth, rarefaction still showed sorted-subset sequencing to be incomplete.

The table came from immunoSEQ multiplex PCR; TCRdb's copy has only in-frame clones and leaves some out. The sample gives roughly 2.2 million clones, 85% to 95% of which show up once; around 0.4% is in the top ten. V gave up 0 bases and J gave up 4 bases; unmatched junction bases: 5. The CDR3 is 15 amino acids. Germline loops: CDR1 MNHEY, CDR2 SVGAGI. On this clone itself: The antigen is undetermined. The same CDR3 is also encoded by other DNA sequences in this sample.

Donors were healthy HIV-negative adults without recently reported acute infections or vaccinations. Caucasian adults living in Nashville, Tennessee, provided all samples. Division of CD4+ cells produced a CD45RA+ naive subset and a CD45RA-negative memory subset. The sequenced material came from naive CD4+ T cells from PBMCs. Subset defined: CD45RA+ positively selected. The receptor was derived from a man between 18 and 29 years old in good health. Some clones in this sample may be carry-over from other donors' samples. V is TRBV6-5 and J is TRBJ1-2, with 7 bases lining up with TRBD1. CDR3 DNA: TGTGCCAGCAGTTACTCTCGACAGGGTCCCTATGGCTACACCTTC. The encoded protein is CASSYSRQGPYGYTF.